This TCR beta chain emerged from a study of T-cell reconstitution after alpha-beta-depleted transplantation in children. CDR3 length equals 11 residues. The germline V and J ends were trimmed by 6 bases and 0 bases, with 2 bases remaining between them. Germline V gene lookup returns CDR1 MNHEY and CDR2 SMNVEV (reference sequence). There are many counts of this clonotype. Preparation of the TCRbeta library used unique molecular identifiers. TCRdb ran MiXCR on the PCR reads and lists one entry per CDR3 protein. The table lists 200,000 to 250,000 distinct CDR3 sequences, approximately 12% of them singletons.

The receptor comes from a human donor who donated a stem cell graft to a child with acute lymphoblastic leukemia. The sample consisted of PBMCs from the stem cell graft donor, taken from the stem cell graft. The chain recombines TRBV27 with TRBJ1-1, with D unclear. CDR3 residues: CASRVNTEAFF. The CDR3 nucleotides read TGTGCCAGCAGGGTGAACACTGAAGCTTTCTTT.